These T cell receptor beta chains were read from a single sample in a study of T cell clones after liver transplantation. Assay: immunoSEQ multiplex PCR; the TCRdb copy retains only in-frame clones and omits some. The table has about 51,000 clones, 65% to 80% seen once. Sequenced material: CD4+ T cells from blood, taken roughly 56 months after liver transplant. The receptor set was obtained from a human patient who received a liver transplant. Some T cells may have originated in the graft donor. Both conserved end residues are part of each CDR3.

j_call: TRBJ2-7; v_call: TRBV30; cdr3_aa: CAWALGGYEQYF
j_call: TRBJ1-2; v_call: TRBV14; cdr3_aa: CASSPARYPISLIGYTF
j_call: TRBJ2-7; v_call: TRBV7-2; cdr3_aa: CASSFSGQGAVYEQYF
j_call: TRBJ2-1; v_call: TRBV5-6; cdr3_aa: CASSGISGNEQFF
j_call: TRBJ1-3; v_call: TRBV28; cdr3_aa: CASSNLRTIYF
j_call: TRBJ1-6; v_call: TRBV28; cdr3_aa: CASTNRVVNSPLHF
j_call: TRBJ2-7; v_call: TRBV6-6; cdr3_aa: CASSYDLWRAEQYF
j_call: TRBJ2-3; v_call: TRBV28; cdr3_aa: CASSPWAGQGNTDTQYF
j_call: TRBJ1-1; v_call: TRBV6-1; cdr3_aa: CASSIDRNTEAFF
j_call: TRBJ2-7; v_call: TRBV7-3; cdr3_aa: CASSRDRGYEQYF
j_call: TRBJ2-1; v_call: TRBV6-5; cdr3_aa: CASSYASNEQFF
j_call: TRBJ2-3; v_call: TRBV2; cdr3_aa: CASSEASGGVTQYF
j_call: TRBJ2-5; v_call: TRBV7-7; cdr3_aa: CASSLQGQQETQYF
j_call: TRBJ2-5; v_call: TRBV7-7; cdr3_aa: CASSLYGRETQYF
j_call: TRBJ2-1; v_call: TRBV30; cdr3_aa: CAWSVSRGRLAGASAYNEQFF
j_call: TRBJ2-3; v_call: TRBV9; cdr3_aa: CASSVAWGGRQYF
j_call: TRBJ1-1; v_call: TRBV7-8; cdr3_aa: CASSLGHTGAEAFF
j_call: TRBJ1-2; v_call: TRBV6-5; cdr3_aa: CASSLQGAVGYTF
j_call: TRBJ1-4; v_call: TRBV7-6; cdr3_aa: CASTSGEKLFF
j_call: TRBJ2-1; v_call: TRBV7-9; cdr3_aa: CASSFMGVRGDEQFF
j_call: TRBJ1-1; v_call: TRBV7-2; cdr3_aa: CASSYGTQATEAFF
j_call: TRBJ2-1; v_call: TRBV10-3; cdr3_aa: CAISDPRGDYNEQFF
j_call: TRBJ1-1; v_call: TRBV27; cdr3_aa: CASSFQDNTEAFF
j_call: TRBJ2-3; v_call: TRBV5-1; cdr3_aa: CASSVSVVVAGGPPSTDTQYF
j_call: TRBJ1-1; v_call: TRBV7-3; cdr3_aa: CASSPRTGSTEAFF
j_call: TRBJ1-5; v_call: TRBV4-1; cdr3_aa: CASSQDLNSNQPQHF
j_call: TRBJ1-1; v_call: TRBV7-2; cdr3_aa: CASSQGARYTEAFF
j_call: TRBJ1-1; v_call: TRBV28; cdr3_aa: CASSLGGYRAFF
j_call: TRBJ2-2; v_call: TRBV6-5; cdr3_aa: CASSRERGRELFF
j_call: TRBJ1-5; v_call: TRBV6-5; cdr3_aa: CASRAGGNQPQHF
j_call: TRBJ2-6; v_call: TRBV4-1; cdr3_aa: CASSQVNWRGASGANVLTF
j_call: TRBJ1-1; v_call: TRBV6-6; cdr3_aa: CASTETTEAFF
j_call: TRBJ2-5; v_call: TRBV2; cdr3_aa: CASRVGLAEETQYF
j_call: TRBJ2-2; v_call: TRBV2; cdr3_aa: CASRGQGASGELFF
j_call: TRBJ2-1; v_call: TRBV10-3; cdr3_aa: CAITSGGYNEQFF
j_call: TRBJ2-2; v_call: TRBV18; cdr3_aa: CASSPEGPRNTGELFF
j_call: TRBJ2-2; v_call: TRBV6-7; cdr3_aa: CASSDDRVLTGELFF
j_call: TRBJ1-1; v_call: TRBV7-6; cdr3_aa: CASSLEQGPGMGPEAFF
j_call: TRBJ1-3; v_call: TRBV7-2; cdr3_aa: CASSLGTVGNTIYF
j_call: TRBJ1-1; v_call: TRBV6-1; cdr3_aa: CASSLLGVAGTEAFF